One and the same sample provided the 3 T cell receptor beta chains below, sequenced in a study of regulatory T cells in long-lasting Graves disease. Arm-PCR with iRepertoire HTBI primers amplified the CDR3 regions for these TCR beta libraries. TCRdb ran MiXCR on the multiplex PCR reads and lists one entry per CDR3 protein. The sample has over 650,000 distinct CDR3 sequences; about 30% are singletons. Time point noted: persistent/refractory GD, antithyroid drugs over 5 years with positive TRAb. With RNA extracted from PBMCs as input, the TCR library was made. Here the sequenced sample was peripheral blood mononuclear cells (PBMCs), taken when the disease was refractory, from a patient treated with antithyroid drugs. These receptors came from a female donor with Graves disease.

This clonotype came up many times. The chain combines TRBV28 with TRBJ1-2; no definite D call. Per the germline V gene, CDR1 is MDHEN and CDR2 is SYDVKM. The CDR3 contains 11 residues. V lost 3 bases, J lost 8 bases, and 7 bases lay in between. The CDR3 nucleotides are TGTGCCAGCAGTTTCCTTCTCGGCTACACCTTC. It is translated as CASSFLLGYTF.

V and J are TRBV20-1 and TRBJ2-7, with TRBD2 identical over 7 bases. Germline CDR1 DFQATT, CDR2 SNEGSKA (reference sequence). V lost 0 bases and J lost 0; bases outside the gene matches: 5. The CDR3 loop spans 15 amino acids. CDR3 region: CSAREGEGNSYEQYF. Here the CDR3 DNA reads TGCAGTGCTAGAGAAGGGGAGGGGAACTCCTACGAGCAGTACTTC.

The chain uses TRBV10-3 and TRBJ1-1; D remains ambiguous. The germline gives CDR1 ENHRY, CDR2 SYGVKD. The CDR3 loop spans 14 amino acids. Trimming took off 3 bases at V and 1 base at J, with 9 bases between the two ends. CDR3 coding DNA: TGTGCCATCAGTGAAGGGAGGGCGAACACTGAAGCTTTCTTT. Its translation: CAISEGRANTEAFF.